The 27 T cell receptor beta chains listed next were all sequenced from one sample in a study of blood T cells in healthy people across ages. Alongside a J-beta primer mix, a sample-barcoded 5' primer served in a second PCR lasting about 6 to 12 cycles. TCRdb re-called the 5' RACE reads through MiXCR, storing one row per CDR3 protein. The data contain roughly 730,000 distinct CDR3 sequences, 56% of them seen just once; the ten biggest clones take up about a quarter. The sample consisted of blood. Every receptor here comes from a man aged 40-49 years in good health.

V usage is TRBV12-3 or TRBV12-4 and J usage is TRBJ2-3; 8 positions match TRBD2. The CDR3 sequence is 18 residues long. Trimming cost V 6 bases and J 0 bases; bases outside gene matches: 14. CDR3 sequence: CASRPPSRLASSTDTQYF. In DNA form, the CDR3 reads TGTGCCAGCAGGCCCCCCTCGAGACTAGCGTCTAGCACAGATACGCAGTATTTT.

The chain links TRBV9 to TRBJ2-1; TRBD2 agrees at 14 bases. This CDR3 has 19 residues. Trimming cost V 2 bases and J 9 bases; bases outside gene matches: 16. The germline gives CDR1 SGDLS, CDR2 YYNGEE. CDR3 protein: CASSVSSGTSGRGKSEQFF. CDR3 DNA sequence: TGTGCCAGCAGCGTGTCCTCCGGGACTAGCGGGAGAGGGAAAAGTGAGCAGTTCTTC.

The chain uses TRBV6-2 or TRBV6-3 and TRBJ1-1; possibly TRBD1 for D (5 bases). Trimming pared 8 bases from V and 5 bases from J, leaving 15 bases between. CDR1 MNHEY and CDR2 SVGEGT come from the germline V gene. The CDR3 loop spans 13 amino acids. The CDR3 loop is CASGLSGRTEAFF. The CDR3, as DNA: TGTGCCAGCGGACTGTCAGGGCGGACTGAAGCTTTCTTT.

The gene calls are TRBV3-1 and TRBJ1-5; D gene ambiguous. This CDR3 has 15 amino acids. V shed 0 bases and J shed 1 base, with 7 bases lying between them. Germline V gene sequence: CDR1 LGHDT, CDR2 YNNKEL (reference sequence). The CDR3 sequence: CASSQDVRSNQPQHF. The CDR3 region has the DNA TGTGCCAGCAGCCAAGACGTGCGGAGCAATCAGCCCCAGCATTTT.

The chain is built from TRBV2 and TRBJ2-7; D is uncertain. Looked up from germline, CDR1 is SNHLY and CDR2 is FYNNEI. This CDR3 comprises 15 residues. Trimming shortened V by 3 bases and J by 0 bases, and 12 bases separated the two germline ends. The CDR3 DNA reads TGTGCCAGCAGTGATCCCGGCGGATTCTCCTACGAGCAGTACTTC. Translation: CASSDPGGFSYEQYF.

This chain connects TRBV4-3 to TRBJ2-7; D is perhaps TRBD1 (5 bases). Trimming shortened V by 1 base and J by 3 bases, and 13 bases separated the two germline ends. CDR1 is LGHNA and CDR2 is YSLEER in the germline V gene. This CDR3 has 15 amino acids. The CDR3 region has the DNA TGCGCCAGCAGCCAAGGCGCTCAAACAGGCTACGAGCAGTACTTC. Translation: CASSQGAQTGYEQYF.

For this clonotype: Relative to the germline gene, one junction end is altered; a read error may explain this. The genes are TRBV11-2 and TRBJ2-7; possibly TRBD1 or TRBD2 for D (5 bases each). The tail of the sequence fits TRBJ2-5 better, so the J call may be wrong. Germline CDR1 is SGHAT and CDR2 is FQNNGV. This CDR3 is built from 15 residues. The chain's CDR3 is CASSFLGGSQGTQYF. The CDR3 region has the DNA TGTGCCAGCAGCTTTCTTGGGGGAAGCCAAGGGACCCAGTACTTC.

The V gene is TRBV4-2, the J gene TRBJ2-7, with TRBD2 matching over 10 bases. The J call is uncertain, as TRBJ2-5 better fits the DNA end. CDR3 size: 15 residues. CDR1 is LGHNA, CDR2 YNFKEQ, per germline. In DNA form, the CDR3 reads TGTGCCAGCAGTCACTCTAGCGGGAGCGGAGAGACCCAGTACTTC. Translation gives CASSHSSGSGETQYF.

The chain employs TRBV20-1 and TRBJ2-7; no clear D. CDR1 is DFQATT and CDR2 is SNEGSKA in the germline V gene (reference sequence). Trimming took 4 bases from V and 4 from J, leaving 11 bases between them. The CDR3 consists of 12 residues. CDR3 nucleotide sequence: TGCAGTGCTACCCCAAAGGATTACGAGCAGTACTTC. This codes for CSATPKDYEQYF.

The V gene is TRBV7-6, the J gene TRBJ2-5; a weak D match, TRBD2 (5 bases). Germline V gene data show CDR1 as SGHVS and CDR2 as FNYEAQ. CDR3 length: 13 amino acids. Trimming stripped 5 bases from V and 13 bases from J, with 20 bases between. CDR3 bases: TGTGCCAGCAGCCCCTTACCCGCGGGTTCTTTGTACTTC. It encodes CASSPLPAGSLYF.

The chain is built from TRBV27 and TRBJ2-3; possibly TRBD2 for D (6 bases). This CDR3 spans 13 amino acids. Germline loops: CDR1 MNHEY, CDR2 SMNVEV (reference sequence). V was clipped by 10 bases and J by 2 bases, with 13 bases between them. The DNA for the CDR3 is TGTGCCACCGCGGGACCCAACACAGATACGCAGTATTTT. Translated: CATAGPNTDTQYF.

The chain has TRBV7-8 and TRBJ2-4; 10 bases fit TRBD1. TRBJ2-7 matches the DNA end more closely, so the J call is doubtful. Looked up from germline, CDR1 is SGHVS and CDR2 is FQNEAQ. The length of the CDR3 is 16 residues. CDR3 DNA: TGTGCCAGCAGCCAATCCGGGACAGGGGCTTGGTACGAGCAGTACTTC. It is translated as CASSQSGTGAWYEQYF.

This clonotype was counted a single time. The V gene is TRBV20-1, the J gene TRBJ2-5; tentatively, D is TRBD2 (5 bases). The germline CDR1 and CDR2 sequences are DFQATT and SNEGSKA (reference sequence). V was cut by 0 bases and J by 5 bases, with 16 bases left in between. The CDR3 sequence is 15 residues long. For the CDR3, the DNA is TGCAGTGCTAGAGAGGTCTCCGGGCTAGCTGAGACCCAGTACTTC. This encodes CSAREVSGLAETQYF.

This clonotype came up a few times. The chain joins TRBV12-3 or TRBV12-4 to TRBJ2-7, with 8 bases that match TRBD2. V gave up 6 bases and J gave up 5 bases; unmatched junction bases: 9. The CDR3 has 14 residues. The CDR3 DNA follows: TGTGCCAGCAGGGCCGGGACTAGAGGTGACGAGCAGTACTTC. Translated: CASRAGTRGDEQYF.

Comment on this clonotype: This may come from a read error, since a much larger clone is one base off. CDR3 DNA sequence: TGCGCCAACAGCTCCGAGGGCAGGGACTACTCCTACGAGCAGTACTTC. This encodes CANSSEGRDYSYEQYF. The chain has TRBV5-1 and TRBJ2-7; 7 bases align to TRBD2. This CDR3 is 16 amino acids long. Germline values: CDR1 SGHRS, CDR2 YFSETQ.

The chain joins TRBV6-1 to TRBJ1-2; D remains ambiguous. This CDR3 comprises 14 residues. The germline V gene has CDR1 MNHNS and CDR2 SASEGT. Trimming pared 6 bases from V and 0 bases from J, leaving 11 bases between. The CDR3 here is CASRSGGSNYGYTF. The CDR3 DNA reads as TGTGCCAGCAGATCGGGAGGCTCTAACTATGGCTACACCTTC.

This chain joins TRBV20-1 and TRBJ1-2; D is perhaps TRBD1 (5 bases). Germline-derived CDR1 and CDR2 are DFQATT and SNEGSKA (reference sequence). The CDR3 loop spans 12 amino acids. The V gene lost 6 bases and the J gene lost 8 bases, with 16 bases spanning the gap. CDR3 residues: CSAWGQGYGYTF. DNA of the CDR3: TGCAGTGCGTGGGGCCAAGGGTACGGCTACACCTTC.

The rearrangement joins TRBV7-3 to TRBJ2-1; TRBD2 agrees at 11 bases. Unmatched junction bases numbered 12, after V lost 5 bases and J lost 6 bases. CDR1 is SGHTA, CDR2 FQGTGA, per germline. The CDR3 contains 17 residues. The chain's CDR3 is CASSNSQLAGEGNEQFF. The CDR3 bases are TGTGCCAGCAGCAATTCTCAACTAGCGGGGGAGGGCAATGAGCAGTTCTTC.

This sequence joins TRBV5-1 and TRBJ2-1; D not certain. The end of the DNA is better explained by TRBJ2-7, so the J call may be wrong. The CDR3 has 14 residues. In germline, CDR1 is SGHRS, CDR2 YFSETQ. CDR3 DNA sequence: TGCGCCAGCCGGTCGGCAAGCTCCTACAATGAGCAGTACTTC. Translation: CASRSASSYNEQYF.

This clonotype was seen more than once but under ten times. The chain carries TRBV28 and TRBJ1-1; a weak D match, TRBD1 (6 bases). Germline V gene sequence: CDR1 MDHEN, CDR2 SYDVKM. V dropped 6 bases and J dropped 11 bases, with 19 bases sitting between them. The length of the CDR3 is 13 residues. CDR3: CASRRSPHREAFF. The CDR3 nucleotides read TGTGCCAGCAGACGATCCCCCCACAGGGAGGCTTTCTTT.

The V and J genes are TRBV29-1 and TRBJ1-1; D uncertain. Germline assignment: CDR1 SQVTM and CDR2 ANQGSEA. There are 12 residues in the CDR3. The V end lost 3 bases, the J end lost 4 bases, and 9 bases lay between the germline ends. CDR3 sequence reads: CSVDLVITEAFF. The CDR3 DNA reads TGCAGCGTTGATCTCGTCATCACTGAAGCTTTCTTT.

The V call is TRBV11-3, the J call TRBJ2-5; D remains unclear. The CDR3 has 14 amino acids. Per germline, CDR1 SGHNT and CDR2 YENEEA. V was cut by 1 base and J by 3 bases, with 9 bases left in between. The CDR3 sequence is CASSLGRAKETQYF. The CDR3 nucleotides read TGTGCCAGCAGCTTAGGACGCGCTAAAGAGACCCAGTACTTC.

V and J are TRBV25-1 and TRBJ1-4; the D is unclear. CDR1 MGHDK and CDR2 SYGVNS come from the germline V gene. This CDR3 is 11 amino acids long. Trimming cost V 4 bases and J 8 bases, with 5 bases left between them. The CDR3 region is CASSAMEKLFF. CDR3 in DNA: TGTGCCAGCAGTGCCATGGAAAAACTGTTTTTT.

The genes are TRBV7-9 and TRBJ1-5; D gene uncertain. The germline CDR1 and CDR2 sequences are SEHNR and FQNEAQ (reference sequence). With 3 bases removed from V and 3 bases from J, the gap between germline ends came to 3 bases. This CDR3 has 12 residues. This CDR3 reads CASSFHNQPQHF. In DNA form, the CDR3 reads TGTGCCAGCAGCTTTCACAATCAGCCCCAGCATTTT.

With regard to this clonotype: At one end, the junction sequence differs from germline, possibly due to a read error. The chain employs TRBV6-6 and TRBJ1-1; the match to TRBD1 covers 7 bases. The CDR3 covers 16 residues. Per the germline V gene, CDR1 is MNHNY and CDR2 is SVGAGI (reference sequence). This chain's CDR3 is CAGSYFVGQTRGEAFF. As DNA, the CDR3 is TGTGCCGGCAGTTATTTCGTGGGACAGACCAGGGGTGAAGCTTTCTTT.

The table lists this clonotype with a count of one. The chain uses TRBV10-3 and TRBJ2-7; TRBD1 is a possible D gene (5 bases). Trimming stripped 6 bases from V and 3 bases from J, with 12 bases between. Per germline, CDR1 ENHRY and CDR2 SYGVKD. The CDR3 sequence is 13 residues long. The chain's CDR3 is CAISLAQDYEQYF. The DNA for the CDR3 is TGTGCCATCAGCCTTGCACAGGACTACGAGCAGTACTTC.

This clonotype turned up a few times. The V and J genes are TRBV4-2 and TRBJ1-2; 7 bases map to TRBD1. This CDR3 has 18 residues. Trimming at V came to 1 base and at J to 5 bases, leaving 16 bases not matched to a gene. Germline CDR1 is LGHNA and CDR2 is YNFKEQ. CDR3 loop: CASSQGPPSSTGRYGYTF. In DNA, the CDR3 is TGTGCCAGCAGCCAAGGCCCCCCCTCCTCGACAGGGCGGTATGGCTACACCTTC.